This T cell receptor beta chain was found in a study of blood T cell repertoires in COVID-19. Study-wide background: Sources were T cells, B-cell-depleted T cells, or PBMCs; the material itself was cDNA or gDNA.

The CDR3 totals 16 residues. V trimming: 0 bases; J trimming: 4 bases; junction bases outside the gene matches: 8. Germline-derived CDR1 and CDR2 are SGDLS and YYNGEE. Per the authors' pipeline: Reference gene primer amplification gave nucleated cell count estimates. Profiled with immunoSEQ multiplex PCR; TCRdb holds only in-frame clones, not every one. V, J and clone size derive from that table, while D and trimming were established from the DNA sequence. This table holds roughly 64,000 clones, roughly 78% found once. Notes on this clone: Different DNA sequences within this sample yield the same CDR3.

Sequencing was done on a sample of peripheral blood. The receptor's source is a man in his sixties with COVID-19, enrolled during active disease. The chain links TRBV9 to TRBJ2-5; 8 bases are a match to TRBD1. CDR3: CASSVGGQGAGETQYF. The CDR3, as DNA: TGTGCCAGCAGCGTAGGGGGCCAGGGGGCAGGAGAGACCCAGTACTTC.